Included here is one TCR beta chain sequence, with context. The antigen remains undetermined. The junction departs from germline at one end; a sequencing error may be responsible. This sample was taken from a study of tumor and adjacent non-tumor tissue in lung cancer. Study-wide context: The cohort had around eleven adenocarcinoma, 2 squamous cell and 1 small cell patients. Patients were aged about 30 to 80, 10 men and 5 women, stage I to III.

Overall study results and limits: Tumor repertoires had a smaller top 100 clone share than normal lung.

No cell sorting was done before RNA was extracted from the tissue. This non-tumor lung sample came from over 3 cm beyond the tumor edge. Three rounds of nested PCR, following a modified ARM-PCR protocol, produced the TCRbeta library. MiXCR, applied by TCRdb to the multiplex PCR reads, yields one record per CDR3 protein. The data hold around 82,000 distinct CDR3 sequences, with more than 80% observed a single time. Looked up from germline, CDR1 is SGHNT and CDR2 is YENEEA. The CDR3 extends over 14 amino acids. The chain combines TRBV11-3 with TRBJ1-1; no clear D gene. This TCR derives from a man aged 60 to 75 with non-small cell lung cancer. Sequenced input: distant non-tumor lung tissue. CDR3 amino acids: CASSSHGRHTEAIF. The DNA of the CDR3 is TGTGCCAGCAGCTCGCACGGACGCCATACTGAAGCTATCTTT.